The rows below give T cell receptor beta chains drawn from one sample of a study of blood T cell repertoires in COVID-19. Profiled with immunoSEQ multiplex PCR; TCRdb holds only in-frame clones, not every one. The repertoire holds approximately 170,000 clones, with approximately 87% as singletons. Sequencing was carried out using peripheral blood. These receptor sequences come from a woman in her sixties or seventies with acute or convalescent COVID-19. Both conserved end residues are part of each CDR3. D genes are given only for firm matches. Clone size is shown for a subset of rows, as once, few, many or a class of expanded clone.

>TRBJ2-5|TRBV7-3|TRBD2|.
CASSPGTSLETQYF
TGTGCCAGCAGCCCCGGGACTAGTCTGGAGACCCAGTACTTC
>TRBJ2-5|TRBV7-2|TRBD2|.
CASSPGRLAGGGGYETQYF
TGTGCCAGCTCCCCCGGTCGGCTAGCGGGAGGCGGAGGCTACGAGACCCAGTACTTC
>TRBJ1-6|TRBV10-3|TRBD1|.
CAIARQGALGNSPLHF
TGTGCCATCGCTCGACAGGGGGCACTAGGTAATTCACCCCTCCACTTT
>TRBJ2-5|TRBV24-1|.|.
CATSDTRTMAETQYF
TGTGCCACCAGTGACACCCGGACTATGGCGGAGACCCAGTACTTC
>TRBJ2-1|TRBV29-1|TRBD2|.
CSVKWLAGGDNEQFF
TGCAGCGTTAAGTGGCTAGCGGGAGGCGACAATGAGCAGTTCTTC
>TRBJ1-5|TRBV19|TRBD1|.
CASSNTGENQPQHF
TGTGCCAGTAGTAACACAGGGGAGAATCAGCCCCAGCATTTT
>TRBJ2-1|TRBV7-2|TRBD2|.
CASSLAGLAGGPFPNEQFF
TGTGCCAGCAGCTTAGCGGGTCTAGCGGGGGGACCATTTCCCAATGAGCAGTTCTTC
>TRBJ2-3|TRBV27|TRBD1|.
CASSPDRGGRDTQYF
TGTGCCAGCAGCCCCGACAGGGGTGGACGAGATACGCAGTATTTT
>TRBJ1-4|TRBV19|.|.
CASSPHASVEKLFF
TGTGCCAGTAGTCCTCACGCATCGGTCGAAAAACTGTTTTTT
>TRBJ2-5|TRBV9|TRBD2|.
CASSTLAGGQETQYF
TGTGCCAGCAGCACACTAGCGGGGGGTCAAGAGACCCAGTACTTC
>TRBJ1-6|TRBV10-3|.|.
CAISDVESSYNSPLHF
TGTGCCATCAGTGACGTGGAGAGCTCCTATAATTCACCCCTCCACTTT
>TRBJ1-2|TRBV5-4|TRBD1|.
CASSPTGGAYYGYTF
TGTGCCAGCAGTCCTACAGGGGGCGCGTACTATGGCTACACCTTC
>TRBJ2-2|TRBV5-1|.|once
CASSLVGQSTGELFF
TGCGCCAGCAGCTTGGTAGGACAGTCCACCGGGGAGCTGTTTTTT
>TRBJ2-7|TRBV7-9|.|few
CASSRTGSGEQYF
TGTGCCAGCAGCCGAACAGGGTCGGGGGAGCAGTACTTC
>TRBJ2-1|TRBV11-2|TRBD2|.
CASSPPLGTSAYNEQFF
TGTGCCAGCAGCCCCCCCTTAGGGACTAGCGCCTACAATGAGCAGTTCTTC
>TRBJ1-4|TRBV18|TRBD1|once
CASSPGQGDEKLFF
TGTGCCAGCTCGCCGGGACAGGGGGATGAAAAACTGTTTTTT
>TRBJ1-2|TRBV5-1|.|.
CASSPQLTGPYGYTF
TGCGCCAGCAGTCCTCAGCTGACAGGACCTTATGGCTACACCTTC
>TRBJ2-1|TRBV9|.|.
CASSVRGSRSYNEQFF
TGTGCCAGCAGCGTTCGGGGAAGCCGCTCCTACAATGAGCAGTTCTTC
>TRBJ1-3|TRBV6-5|.|.
CASTQGNTIYF
TGTGCCAGCACCCAGGGAAACACCATATATTTT
>TRBJ2-5|TRBV5-8|.|.
CASSLLGGTQYF
TGTGCCAGCAGCTTGCTCGGAGGGACCCAGTACTTC
>TRBJ1-1|TRBV19|TRBD1|.
CASSPGTGGAFF
TGTGCCAGTAGTCCCGGGACAGGGGGAGCTTTCTTT
>TRBJ2-7|TRBV6-1|.|.
CASSEWQGGEQYF
TGTGCCAGCAGTGAATGGCAGGGGGGCGAGCAGTACTTC